A selection of T cell receptor beta chains follows, all from one sample in a study of Graves' ophthalmopathy and Graves' hyperthyroidism. MiXCR, applied by TCRdb to the multiplex PCR reads, yields one record per CDR3 protein. Of roughly 1.1 million distinct CDR3 sequences in the sample, less than 45% are singletons; the top ten hold around 10%. Sequenced material: peripheral blood or thyroid tissue (not recorded which). Receptors were obtained from an adult man with Graves' hyperthyroidism. Both conserved end residues are part of each CDR3. D genes are given only for firm matches. Clone size is shown for a subset of rows, as once, few, many or a class of expanded clone.

v_gene: TRBV7-9
abundance: .
d_gene: TRBD1
j_gene: TRBJ1-2
CDR3aa: CASSFRDRLNYGYTF
CDR3nt: TGTGCCAGCAGCTTTCGGGACAGGCTGAACTATGGCTACACCTTC

v_gene: TRBV7-2
abundance: many
d_gene: .
j_gene: TRBJ2-7
CDR3aa: CASSLATAWPANEQYF
CDR3nt: TGTGCCAGCAGCTTAGCCACAGCATGGCCCGCGAACGAGCAGTACTTC

v_gene: TRBV10-3
abundance: many
d_gene: .
j_gene: TRBJ2-7
CDR3aa: CATTDQGYYEQYF
CDR3nt: TGTGCCACCACAGATCAGGGATACTACGAGCAGTACTTC

v_gene: TRBV19
abundance: .
d_gene: .
j_gene: TRBJ1-5
CDR3aa: CASNKGTNQPQHF
CDR3nt: TGTGCCAGTAACAAGGGCACCAATCAGCCCCAGCATTTT

v_gene: TRBV28
abundance: .
d_gene: .
j_gene: TRBJ2-5
CDR3aa: CASSHGAYQETQYF
CDR3nt: TGTGCCAGCAGTCATGGGGCGTACCAAGAGACCCAGTACTTC

v_gene: TRBV11-2
abundance: many
d_gene: .
j_gene: TRBJ1-1
CDR3aa: CASSRGVVGEAFF
CDR3nt: TGTGCCAGCAGCCGAGGGGTGGTGGGTGAAGCTTTCTTT

v_gene: TRBV6-6
abundance: .
d_gene: .
j_gene: TRBJ1-4
CDR3aa: CASSRNGGEKLFF
CDR3nt: TGTGCCAGCAGTAGAAACGGTGGGGAAAAACTGTTTTTT

v_gene: TRBV25-1
abundance: .
d_gene: .
j_gene: TRBJ1-2
CDR3aa: CASSPFLGHHVNYGYTF
CDR3nt: TGTGCCAGCAGTCCCTTTCTGGGACACCACGTTAACTATGGCTACACCTTC

v_gene: TRBV4-3
abundance: many
d_gene: .
j_gene: TRBJ1-1
CDR3aa: CASSQDRLGRRNAFF
CDR3nt: TGCGCCAGCAGCCAAGATCGTCTGGGGCGGAGGAATGCTTTCTTT

v_gene: TRBV29-1
abundance: once
d_gene: TRBD1
j_gene: TRBJ1-5
CDR3aa: CSGGTGSNQPQHF
CDR3nt: TGCAGCGGGGGGACAGGTAGCAATCAGCCCCAGCATTTT

v_gene: TRBV15
abundance: few
d_gene: TRBD1
j_gene: TRBJ2-7
CDR3aa: CATSSGVTGSSYEQYF
CDR3nt: TGTGCCACCAGCAGTGGGGTGACAGGGAGCTCCTACGAGCAGTACTTC

v_gene: TRBV5-1
abundance: few
d_gene: TRBD1
j_gene: TRBJ1-3
CDR3aa: CASSLRTGLSGNTIYF
CDR3nt: TGCGCCAGCAGCTTAAGGACAGGGCTCTCTGGAAACACCATATATTTT

v_gene: TRBV5-6
abundance: few
d_gene: .
j_gene: TRBJ2-6
CDR3aa: CASSFFEPGANVLTF
CDR3nt: TGTGCCAGCAGCTTTTTCGAACCTGGGGCCAACGTCCTGACTTTC

v_gene: TRBV4-1
abundance: .
d_gene: TRBD1
j_gene: TRBJ2-5
CDR3aa: CASSQGPGQGEETQYF
CDR3nt: TGCGCCAGCAGCCAAGGCCCTGGACAGGGTGAAGAGACCCAGTACTTC

v_gene: TRBV11-2
abundance: few
d_gene: TRBD1
j_gene: TRBJ2-7
CDR3aa: CASNLGQGGYEQYF
CDR3nt: TGTGCCAGCAACTTGGGACAGGGGGGCTACGAGCAGTACTTC

v_gene: TRBV7-8
abundance: many
d_gene: TRBD1
j_gene: TRBJ2-7
CDR3aa: CASSPGTGLKLGEQYF
CDR3nt: TGTGCCAGCAGCCCAGGGACAGGTTTAAAGTTGGGCGAGCAGTACTTC

v_gene: TRBV20-1
abundance: .
d_gene: TRBD2
j_gene: TRBJ2-5
CDR3aa: CSARLGTSDQETQYF
CDR3nt: TGCAGTGCTAGACTTGGGACTAGCGATCAAGAGACCCAGTACTTC

v_gene: TRBV12-3/TRBV12-4
abundance: .
d_gene: TRBD1
j_gene: TRBJ1-1
CDR3aa: CASSRTTGVAEAFF
CDR3nt: TGTGCCAGCAGTCGCACGACAGGGGTCGCTGAAGCTTTCTTT

v_gene: TRBV30
abundance: few
d_gene: .
j_gene: TRBJ1-2
CDR3aa: CAWSGNFNYGYTF
CDR3nt: TGTGCCTGGAGTGGGAACTTTAACTATGGCTACACCTTC

v_gene: TRBV7-9
abundance: many
d_gene: TRBD1
j_gene: TRBJ1-1
CDR3aa: CASSFTQGAPEAFF
CDR3nt: TGTGCCAGCAGCTTTACCCAGGGGGCCCCTGAAGCTTTCTTT

v_gene: TRBV14
abundance: .
d_gene: .
j_gene: TRBJ1-2
CDR3aa: CASSQSRGNYGYTF
CDR3nt: TGTGCCAGCAGCCAATCAAGGGGAAACTATGGCTACACCTTC

v_gene: TRBV10-2
abundance: .
d_gene: .
j_gene: TRBJ1-5
CDR3aa: CASSPMRINQSQHF
CDR3nt: TGCGCCAGCAGCCCAATGAGGATCAATCAGTCCCAGCATTTT

v_gene: TRBV29-1
abundance: .
d_gene: .
j_gene: TRBJ1-2
CDR3aa: CSVVREYYGYTF
CDR3nt: TGCAGCGTTGTTAGGGAATACTATGGCTACACCTTC

v_gene: TRBV20-1
abundance: many
d_gene: .
j_gene: TRBJ2-5
CDR3aa: CSAHTGRYQETQYF
CDR3nt: TGCAGTGCTCACACAGGACGTTACCAAGAGACCCAGTACTTC

v_gene: TRBV10-3
abundance: .
d_gene: .
j_gene: TRBJ2-6
CDR3aa: CASRTQGYGLTF
CDR3nt: TGTGCCAGCAGAACCCAGGGCTACGGCCTGACTTTC

v_gene: TRBV29-1
abundance: .
d_gene: .
j_gene: TRBJ1-5
CDR3aa: CSSLAREDQPQHF
CDR3nt: TGCAGCAGTTTAGCCAGGGAGGATCAGCCCCAGCATTTT

v_gene: TRBV4-3
abundance: many
d_gene: .
j_gene: TRBJ1-2
CDR3aa: CASSQEHHRPIYGYTF
CDR3nt: TGCGCCAGCAGCCAAGAGCATCACAGGCCGATCTATGGCTACACCTTC

v_gene: TRBV19
abundance: few
d_gene: TRBD1
j_gene: TRBJ2-2
CDR3aa: CASRGGSGTGELFF
CDR3nt: TGTGCCAGTAGAGGGGGCAGTGGCACCGGGGAGCTGTTTTTT

v_gene: TRBV5-1
abundance: .
d_gene: TRBD2
j_gene: TRBJ2-7
CDR3aa: CASSWAGVSSGTYERYF
CDR3nt: TGCGCCAGCAGTTGGGCCGGCGTGAGTAGCGGGACTTACGAGCGGTACTTC

v_gene: TRBV9
abundance: .
d_gene: .
j_gene: TRBJ1-2
CDR3aa: CATSSSPKNYGYTF
CDR3nt: TGTGCCACCAGCTCGTCCCCGAAGAACTATGGCTACACCTTC

v_gene: TRBV11-2
abundance: .
d_gene: .
j_gene: TRBJ2-5
CDR3aa: CASSLPPETQYF
CDR3nt: TGTGCCAGCAGCCTCCCCCCGGAGACCCAGTACTTC

v_gene: TRBV5-6
abundance: many
d_gene: .
j_gene: TRBJ2-7
CDR3aa: CASSTGAAFYEQYF
CDR3nt: TGTGCCAGCAGCACCGGCGCGGCCTTCTACGAGCAGTACTTC

v_gene: TRBV7-8
abundance: .
d_gene: TRBD1
j_gene: TRBJ2-2
CDR3aa: CASSLGFGTVNTGELFF
CDR3nt: TGTGCCAGCAGCTTAGGTTTTGGGACAGTTAACACCGGGGAGCTGTTTTTT

v_gene: TRBV3-1
abundance: once
d_gene: .
j_gene: TRBJ1-1
CDR3aa: CASSQDKTGGRAFF
CDR3nt: TGTGCCAGCAGCCAAGATAAAACTGGGGGCAGGGCTTTCTTT

v_gene: TRBV2
abundance: .
d_gene: TRBD1
j_gene: TRBJ1-4
CDR3aa: CAGRQGVNEKLFF
CDR3nt: TGTGCCGGTCGACAGGGGGTTAATGAAAAACTGTTTTTT

v_gene: TRBV25-1
abundance: once
d_gene: .
j_gene: TRBJ2-1
CDR3aa: CASTRGDEQFF
CDR3nt: TGTGCCAGCACGAGAGGGGATGAGCAGTTCTTC

v_gene: TRBV29-1
abundance: many
d_gene: TRBD1
j_gene: TRBJ2-7
CDR3aa: CSVRQGLGFEQYF
CDR3nt: TGCAGCGTGCGACAGGGCCTTGGGTTCGAGCAGTACTTC

v_gene: TRBV7-2
abundance: .
d_gene: .
j_gene: TRBJ1-2
CDR3aa: CASSSDPRGKDGYTF
CDR3nt: TGTGCCAGCAGTTCTGATCCCCGGGGAAAGGATGGCTACACCTTC

v_gene: TRBV7-8
abundance: many
d_gene: .
j_gene: TRBJ1-6
CDR3aa: CASSLGISSGPPLHF
CDR3nt: TGTGCCAGCAGCTTAGGTATCTCCTCGGGGCCACCCCTCCACTTT

v_gene: TRBV19
abundance: few
d_gene: .
j_gene: TRBJ1-2
CDR3aa: CASSKPSYGYTF
CDR3nt: TGTGCCAGTAGTAAACCCAGCTATGGCTACACCTTC

v_gene: TRBV19
abundance: many
d_gene: .
j_gene: TRBJ1-2
CDR3aa: CASTSSETANYGYTF
CDR3nt: TGTGCCAGTACCTCCTCCGAGACAGCTAACTATGGCTACACCTTC